This T cell receptor beta chain came from a study of CD8 T cells in ankylosing spondylitis. Study results and caveats: Previously reported in reactive arthritis synovial fluid and blood were some of the motif variants. Disease-associated clonotypes exhibited CD8+ identity and were relatively infrequent in peripheral blood. A TCR beta motif of under 10 highly homologous variants seemed to mark ankylosing spondylitis blood. Disease-linked clones were reportedly significantly enriched in matched ankylosing spondylitis synovial fluid.

Points on this clonotype: Its antigen is as yet unknown.

TCRdb fed the 5' RACE reads into MiXCR, producing one record per CDR3 protein. The sample yields 150,000 to 200,000 distinct CDR3 sequences, about 20% seen once. Specimen: blood, either unsorted or a sorted T cell fraction (not recorded which). The clonotype was recovered from a male donor aged 10 to 35 with ankylosing spondylitis or in good health (not recorded which).

CDR3 region: CSVQTDNYGYTF. DNA of the CDR3: TGCAGCGTTCAGACCGATAACTATGGCTACACCTTC. This chain uses TRBV29-1 with TRBJ1-2; D is uncertain. The CDR3 spans 12 residues. Germline assignment: CDR1 SQVTM and CDR2 ANQGSEA. Trimming cost V 5 bases and J 1 base, with 8 bases left between them.